This T cell receptor beta chain was documented in a study of blood T cell repertoires in COVID-19 (dated by TCRdb to 2019 to 2021). Study-wide context: Collaborator samples came from the United States, Italy and Spain and covered acute and convalescent phases of COVID-19. Deeply sampled blood TCRbeta repertoires from subjects exposed to, actively infected with, or recovered from COVID-19 were included in the dataset. Nearly every sample came with metadata listing a de-identified subject ID, COVID-19 status, age in years and sex. The prospective study material was composed of cDNA or gDNA derived from T cells, B-cell-depleted T cells, or PBMCs. HLA class I and class II types, where available, came from metadata supplied by the sample provider rather than from assay-based typing. A freely available public database, intended as a resource for researchers studying the immune response to SARS-CoV-2, is where the repertoires were released. The samples were drawn from two sources: the first 160 participants of the ongoing ImmuneRACE study, and 1,254 subjects contributed by 6 global collaborators. Study-wide findings and limitations: The quantity of clinical and demographic metadata differed by source and by participant and was supplied without curation.

Cut back by 4 bases and 6 bases, the V and J ends lie 25 bases apart. Counted from cysteine to phenylalanine, this CDR3 has 18 amino acids. CDR3 DNA only is kept here, 54 bases in frame from base 1. CDR1 and CDR2, per the germline V gene, are MDHEN and SYDVKM. TCRbeta CDR3 regions were amplified from genomic DNA using the immunoSEQ Assay, a bias-controlled multiplex PCR. On the study's bioinformatics: The number of nucleated cells in each sample was estimated from the amplification of reference gene primers within the assay. To quantify the absolute abundance of each unique TCRbeta CDR3 rearrangement, sequence reads were collapsed and filtered. For each sample, productive Simpson clonality was calculated as the square root of Simpson's diversity index across productive rearrangements. The table comes from immuneACCESS by way of TCRdb, which keeps in-frame sequences with V and J called. Part of the clones is missing from these tables; in studies checked, under half for an unresolved V gene and the rest for unknown reasons. V, J and clone size are those of that table, while D and trimming were read from the DNA. The sample table contains about 280,000 clones; only one count was recorded for roughly 89% of them. 11% of the sample belongs to the ten largest clones.

At one collaborating source in Seattle, patients were enrolled during active infection and were followed longitudinally through the course of disease. Collaborating institutions collected whole blood in K2EDTA tubes following their own protocols. For TCRbeta analysis, collaborators shipped samples in one of three forms: frozen whole blood, isolated PBMCs, or DNA extracted from either of those sample types. Turning to this clone: Its antigen is still unknown. Base-call qualities are not available, and no considerably larger clone is one nucleotide away.

The V and J segments used are TRBV28 and TRBJ2-1, with a tentative D gene TRBD2 over 6 matching bases. The sequence was collected from a woman in her thirties with COVID-19, enrolled during active disease. The sequencing sample was made of peripheral blood. DNA sequence: TGTGCCAGCAGTTCCATTTCCGGGACTCACGCCCCCCTCAATGAGCAGTTCTTC. Translated, this is CASSSISGTHAPLNEQFF.